This TCR beta chain derives from a study of molecular identifiers for immune sequencing clone quantification. Study-wide results and caveats: Researchers reportedly could pick up spiked Jurkat TCR RNA from one cell mixed into some 1 million naive cells. Clones above 20 RNA copies held over 99% of effector molecules, under 1% in naive cells.

TCRdb reanalysed the PCR reads using MiXCR and keeps one entry per CDR3 protein. The sample has about 640,000 distinct CDR3 sequences, 20% seen once. The germline V gene encodes CDR1 SGHDT and CDR2 YYEEEE. The CDR3 length is 17 residues. V was clipped by 5 bases and J by 1 base, with 21 bases between them. Sorted cell numbers of roughly 19,000 to 1,000,000, with 10%, 30% or 50% RNA, served as input for naive CD8 libraries. This clonotype was recorded at least ten times. Its specificity is unknown. The clonotype originates from a human donor in good health. Some libraries in this study had Jurkat cell RNA spiked in. Material for sequencing was naive CD8+ T cells from blood, with Jurkat cell RNA spiked in. Sample subset: FACS-sorted CD8+CD4-CCR7+CD45RA+ naive T cells. The gene calls are TRBV5-6 and TRBJ1-1; D is possibly TRBD1 (6 bases). CDR3 sequence reads: CASSPSSLRDKNTEAFF. The CDR3 DNA follows: TGTGCCAGCAGTCCCTCCTCTCTACGGGACAAGAACACTGAAGCTTTCTTT.